This TCR beta chain was sequenced in a study of beta chain features in type 1 diabetes. Staining for CD45RO/CCR7/CD25/CD127/CD95/CD27 allowed sorting of CD4+ naive, central memory, regulatory and stem cell-like memory cells. The entirety of the isolated RNA underwent reverse transcription, so expressed TCRB transcripts were sequenced. Repertoires were generated with immunoSEQ multiplex PCR, while TCRdb's copy carries only in-frame clones and drops some. The sample records around 250,000 clones, 14% being singletons. As regards this clone: Its matching antigen is unknown.

V was cut by 1 base and J by 3 bases, with 9 bases left in between. This CDR3 is 15 amino acids long. Germline values: CDR1 SEHNR, CDR2 FQNEAQ (reference sequence). Study-level findings and limits: Significant though moderate, a shortening of TCRB CDR3s appeared in all four CD4+ subsets of Type 1 diabetes patients.

The chain uses TRBV7-9 and TRBJ1-4; tentative D call: TRBD1 (5 bases). The specimen was naive CD4+ T cells from blood. This sequence was found in a man between 25 and 39 years old with type 1 diabetes. CDR3 nucleotide sequence: TGTGCCAGCAGCTTAGAGCCAGGGTCTAATGAAAAACTGTTTTTT. It is translated as CASSLEPGSNEKLFF.